The 9 T cell receptor beta chains listed next were all sequenced from one sample in a study of blood T cell repertoires in COVID-19. Profiled with immunoSEQ multiplex PCR; TCRdb holds only in-frame clones, not every one. Of about 110,000 clones listed, 55% to 75% are singletons. The sequencing input was peripheral blood. The receptors originated from a woman between 40 and 55 years old with acute or convalescent COVID-19.

This rearrangement joins TRBV5-1 to TRBJ2-5; 8 bases match TRBD2. J was trimmed by 2 bases and V by 4 bases; bases with no gene match: 4. This CDR3 has 14 residues. Germline V gene sequence: CDR1 SGHRS, CDR2 YFSETQ. The CDR3 coding sequence is TGCGCCAGCAGCCCCGGGACTAGTCAAGAGACCCAGTACTTC. Translated, it gives CASSPGTSQETQYF.

V gene TRBV6-5 combines with J gene TRBJ2-5, with 7 bases matching TRBD2. The CDR3 totals 13 residues. V lost 6 bases and J lost 4; bases outside the gene matches: 5. CDR1 and CDR2 (germline): MNHEY, SVGAGI. The CDR3 DNA sequence: TGTGCCAGCAGGCTAGGCGGGGGAGAGACCCAGTACTTC. Translating it yields CASRLGGGETQYF.

The chain recombines TRBV9 with TRBJ1-2; maybe TRBD1 (5 bases). Between the trimmed V and J ends, which lost 10 bases and 4 bases, there was a span of 26 bases. Germline V gene data show CDR1 as SGDLS and CDR2 as YYNGEE. This CDR3 is built from 16 residues. CDR3 protein: CAARFRTGHNLYGYTF. CDR3 DNA: TGTGCCGCCCGCTTTAGAACAGGACATAACCTCTATGGCTACACCTTC.

This clone was seen more than once but under ten times. V gene TRBV4-3 combines with J gene TRBJ1-2, with D maybe TRBD1 (5 bases). V shed 4 bases and J shed 6 bases, with 12 bases lying between them. In germline, CDR1 is LGHNA, CDR2 YSLEER. CDR3 length: 13 amino acids. The CDR3 here is CASSLRWGDGYTF. The CDR3 DNA is TGCGCCAGCAGCCTACGTTGGGGGGATGGCTACACCTTC.

The CDR3 region has the DNA TGTGCCAGTAGCTTACAGGGGGATAGCAATCAGCCCCAGCATTTT. Encoded protein: CASSLQGDSNQPQHF. The gene calls are TRBV19 and TRBJ1-5, with 8 bases that match TRBD1. The CDR3 has 15 amino acids. V shed 6 bases, J shed 0 bases, and the junction held 4 bases outside the gene matches. Germline lookup yields CDR1 LNHDA and CDR2 SQIVND (reference sequence).

The V gene is TRBV6-2 or TRBV6-3, the J gene TRBJ1-5; tentatively, D is TRBD1 (6 bases). This CDR3 contains 15 residues. V lost 5 bases and J 0 bases, leaving 11 bases between the germline ends. The germline V gene has CDR1 MNHEY and CDR2 SVGEGT. CDR3 in amino acids: CASSQHRDSNQPQHF. CDR3 nucleotide sequence: TGTGCCAGCAGTCAACACAGGGATAGCAATCAGCCCCAGCATTTT.

The V and J genes are TRBV7-2 and TRBJ1-4; D may be TRBD1 (5 bases). The germline V and J ends were trimmed by 6 bases and 0 bases, with 11 bases remaining between them. CDR1 and CDR2 (germline): SGHTA, FQGNSA. The length of the CDR3 is 15 residues. Written as DNA, the CDR3 is TGTGCCAGCAGATCCCAGACAGCAACTAATGAAAAACTGTTTTTT. Its protein product is CASRSQTATNEKLFF.

J is TRBJ2-1 and V is TRBV7-7; unclear D gene. Germline values: CDR1 SSHAT, CDR2 FNYEAQ (reference sequence). Trimming cost V 6 bases and J 0 bases, with 9 bases left between them. CDR3 length: 14 residues. The CDR3 DNA reads TGTGCCAGCAGTGACCCTAGCTCCTACAATGAGCAGTTCTTC. As protein: CASSDPSSYNEQFF.

This clone appeared once. The chain recombines TRBV6-1 with TRBJ1-5; 9 nucleotides agree with TRBD1. The CDR3 has 16 residues. The J segment lost 7 bases and the V segment lost 4 bases, leaving 11 bases of the junction unmatched. Germline loops: CDR1 MNHNS, CDR2 SASEGT. The CDR3: CASSGRTGEVKQPQHF. In nucleotides, the CDR3 is TGTGCCAGCAGTGGCCGGACAGGGGAGGTCAAGCAGCCCCAGCATTTT.